These 4 T cell receptor beta chains share one sample of origin, sequenced in a study of beta chain features in type 1 diabetes. All of the isolated RNA was reverse transcribed, so expressed TCRB transcripts were sequenced. Here immunoSEQ multiplex PCR was the method, and the copy in TCRdb shows in-frame clones only, minus some. This table has about 120,000 clones, approximately 16% appearing once. These receptors' targets are unknown. Study conclusions and caveats: Type 1 diabetes patients showed a moderate but significant shortening of TCRB CDR3s in all four CD4+ subsets.

Sequences were obtained from central memory CD4+ T cells from blood. The receptors were gathered from a man aged 25-45 years with type 1 diabetes.

This sequence joins TRBV11-3 and TRBJ1-5; 8 positions match TRBD1. Germline V gene data show CDR1 as SGHNT and CDR2 as YENEEA. The length of the CDR3 is 13 residues. V gave up 5 bases and J gave up 8 bases; unmatched junction bases: 5. The DNA of the CDR3 is TGTGCCAGCAGCCGGACAGGGAGCGAGCCCCAGCATTTT. This encodes CASSRTGSEPQHF.

This clone was recorded a few times. The rearrangement links TRBV5-4 to TRBJ1-1, with TRBD1 matching 7 bases. V gave up 5 bases and J gave up 4 bases; unmatched junction bases: 5. The CDR3 has 13 amino acids. Germline CDR1 and CDR2: SGHNT and YYREEE (reference sequence). The CDR3 DNA is TGTGCCAGCAGGCGATCAGGGGGCACTGAAGCTTTCTTT. This sequence encodes CASRRSGGTEAFF.

The CDR3 loop is CASSMGQVANEQYF. In DNA form, the CDR3 reads TGCGCCAGCAGCATGGGACAGGTTGCTAACGAGCAGTACTTC. The genes are TRBV5-1 and TRBJ2-7, with 8 bases that match TRBD1. From germline, CDR1 is SGHRS and CDR2 YFSETQ. CDR3 size: 14 residues. V shed 4 bases, J shed 5 bases, and the junction held 8 bases outside the gene matches.

This clone has just a few counts. The chain uses TRBV25-1 and TRBJ2-7; TRBD2 might be the D (6 bases). The CDR3 runs to 12 residues. Trimming took off 8 bases at V and 1 base at J, with 9 bases between the two ends. Germline V gene sequence: CDR1 MGHDK, CDR2 SYGVNS. CDR3 nucleotide sequence: TGTGCCAGCGTGGGACTGTCCTACGAGCAGTACTTC. Encoded protein: CASVGLSYEQYF.